The 11 T cell receptor beta chains in this list originate from one sample, sequenced in a study of blood T cells in healthy people across ages. A second about 7 to 12 cycle PCR used barcoded and J-beta primers. Via MiXCR, TCRdb re-called the 5' RACE reads, giving one row per CDR3 protein. Of over 950,000 distinct CDR3 sequences listed, 51% are singletons. Sequenced: blood. The receptor source for this set is a woman in her sixties in good health.

This clonotype was seen more than once but under ten times. The CDR3 loop reads CAISSRQDTDTQYF. The CDR3 DNA is TGTGCCATCAGTTCTCGACAGGACACAGATACGCAGTATTTT. The chain joins TRBV10-3 to TRBJ2-3; tentatively, D is TRBD1 (6 bases). Germline assignment: CDR1 ENHRY and CDR2 SYGVKD. V lost 5 bases to trimming and J lost 2 bases, with 11 bases between them. There are 14 residues in the CDR3.

CDR3 residues: CASSMTCEQFF. In DNA form, the CDR3 reads TGTGCCAGCAGTATGACGTGTGAGCAGTTCTTC. The rearrangement links TRBV12-3 or TRBV12-4 to TRBJ2-1; D unclear. Between the trimmed V and J ends, which lost 5 bases and 9 bases, there was a span of 8 bases. The CDR3 is 11 amino acids.

This clonotype was counted a few times. V and J are TRBV28 and TRBJ2-5; D is ambiguous. V dropped 3 bases and J dropped 2 bases, with 7 bases sitting between them. The CDR3 runs 13 residues. The germline V gene has CDR1 MDHEN and CDR2 SYDVKM. Here the CDR3 reads CASSFHRQETQYF. The CDR3 coding sequence is TGTGCCAGCAGTTTCCATAGACAAGAGACCCAGTACTTC. The complete variable domain, with remaining parts taken from reference TRBV28 and TRBJ2-5, reads DVKVTQSSRYLVKRTGEKVFLECVQDMDHENMFWYRQDPGLGLRLIYFSYDVKMKEKGDIPEGYSVSREKKERFSLILESASTNQTSMYLCASSFHRQETQYFGPGTRLLVL.

The genes are TRBV29-1 and TRBJ2-1; 8 positions match TRBD2. The CDR3 totals 11 residues. The V gene's germline CDR1 is SQVTM and CDR2 ANQGSEA. Trimming at V came to 7 bases and at J to 11 bases, leaving 7 bases not matched to a gene. For the CDR3, the DNA is TGCAGCGCAAGCGGGGGTTTGCAGCAGTTCTTC. Its protein is CSASGGLQQFF.

The rearrangement links TRBV3-1 to TRBJ1-4; 7 bases are shared with TRBD1. Trimming cost V 1 base and J 8 bases; bases outside gene matches: 13. Germline lookup yields CDR1 LGHDT and CDR2 YNNKEL (reference sequence). The CDR3 sequence is 17 residues long. The CDR3 region has the DNA TGTGCCAGCAGCCAAGTTAAATGGACAGGAGGAAGGGAAAAACTGTTTTTT. This translates into CASSQVKWTGGREKLFF.

The genes are TRBV6-2 or TRBV6-3 and TRBJ2-1; TRBD2 matches 12 bases. The CDR3 runs to 16 residues. J lost 8 bases, V lost 0 bases, and 5 bases had no gene match. Germline loops: CDR1 MNHEY, CDR2 SVGEGT. Here the CDR3 reads CASSYSSLAGGYEQFF. The DNA for the CDR3 is TGTGCCAGCAGTTACTCGTCACTAGCGGGAGGTTATGAGCAGTTCTTC.

In its sample, this clonotype was seen once. This chain joins TRBV5-4 and TRBJ1-6, with D perhaps matching TRBD1 (5 bases). The CDR3 loop spans 15 amino acids. The ends were cut back, 0 bases at V and 12 bases at J, with 16 bases in the middle. CDR1 and CDR2 from the germline V gene are SGHNT and YYREEE (reference sequence). CDR3: CASSLAGGEGRPLHF. The CDR3 coding sequence is TGTGCCAGCAGCTTGGCCGGGGGGGAAGGAAGACCCCTCCACTTT.

This chain links TRBV25-1 with TRBJ1-2; TRBD1 agrees at 9 bases. Germline V gene sequence: CDR1 MGHDK, CDR2 SYGVNS. The CDR3 is 14 residues long. Trimming removed 6 bases from V and 1 base from J; junction bases left unmatched: 3. The chain's CDR3 is CASRRGQGNYGYTF. The CDR3 DNA reads TGTGCCAGCAGGAGGGGACAGGGTAACTATGGCTACACCTTC.

V usage is TRBV6-1 and J usage is TRBJ1-2; no firm D call. V was cut by 0 bases and J by 1 base, with 3 bases left in between. The CDR3 totals 13 residues. CDR1 MNHNS and CDR2 SASEGT come from the germline V gene. CDR3 sequence (DNA): TGTGCCAGCAGTGAAGCGAGTAACTATGGCTACACCTTC. Protein product: CASSEASNYGYTF.

This clonotype was recorded only once. This sequence joins TRBV20-1 and TRBJ1-5; no reliable D call. The germline gives CDR1 DFQATT, CDR2 SNEGSKA (reference sequence). The V end lost 0 bases, the J end lost 3 bases, and 12 bases lay between the germline ends. CDR3 size: 15 residues. The CDR3 bases are TGCAGTGCTAGAGAGAGACCCCAAAACAATCAGCCCCAGCATTTT. Its protein product is CSARERPQNNQPQHF.

The chain joins TRBV12-3 or TRBV12-4 to TRBJ2-5; TRBD2 matches 11 bases. V lost 5 bases to trimming and J lost 5 bases; unmatched junction nucleotides: 10. This CDR3 comprises 16 residues. Here the CDR3 DNA reads TGTGCCAGCAGTCGAATTACTAGCGGGAGTCGGGAGACCCAGTACTTC. Encoded protein: CASSRITSGSRETQYF.